The next 3 T cell receptor beta chains were all read from a single sample in a study of regulatory T cells in long-lasting Graves disease. iRepertoire HTBI primers and Arm-PCR of CDR3 regions built TCR beta libraries. TCRdb redid the calling of the multiplex PCR reads with MiXCR, one entry per CDR3 protein. The data hold some 300,000 distinct CDR3 sequences, with around 21% observed a single time. Time point described: persistent/refractory GD, antithyroid drugs over 5 years with positive TRAb. Following extraction of RNA from PBMCs, that RNA was used to make the TCR library. The specimen comprised peripheral blood mononuclear cells (PBMCs), sampled when the disease was refractory, from a patient treated with antithyroid drugs. These TCRs come from a female donor with Graves disease.

The genes are TRBV29-1 and TRBJ2-4; the match to TRBD2 covers 9 bases. Germline CDR1 and CDR2: SQVTM and ANQGSEA. The CDR3 length is 21 residues. The trim removed 2 bases at V and 5 bases at J, leaving 25 bases unmatched. CDR3 nucleotide sequence: TGCAGCGTTGAAAAAGTTAACATTCAGGTAGCGGGAGATGGTTTTGAAAACATTCAGTACTTC. Translating gives CSVEKVNIQVAGDGFENIQYF.

This clonotype occurred many times. CDR3 coding DNA: TGCAGCGTTGAACACGGGGACTATGGCTACACCTTC. Translating it yields CSVEHGDYGYTF. This chain links TRBV29-1 with TRBJ1-2; D uncertain. This CDR3 region has 12 residues. Germline V gives CDR1 SQVTM, CDR2 ANQGSEA. V lost 2 bases and J lost 3, with 7 bases in between.

The rearrangement joins TRBV5-4 to TRBJ2-7; the D gene is possibly TRBD2 (5 bases). From germline, CDR1 is SGHNT and CDR2 YYREEE (reference sequence). CDR3 size: 12 residues. Trimming left V 3 bases short and J 9 bases short, with 13 bases between. The DNA for the CDR3 is TGTGCCAGCAGCTCAAACCGGGATACGCAGTACTTC. Amino acid sequence: CASSSNRDTQYF. Drawing the rest from reference TRBV5-4 and TRBJ2-7, the complete variable domain is ETGVTQSPTHLIKTRGQQVTLRCSSQSGHNTVSWYQQALGQGPQFIFQYYREEENGRGNFPPRFSGLQFPNYSSELNVNALELDDSALYLCASSSNRDTQYFGPGTRLTVT.